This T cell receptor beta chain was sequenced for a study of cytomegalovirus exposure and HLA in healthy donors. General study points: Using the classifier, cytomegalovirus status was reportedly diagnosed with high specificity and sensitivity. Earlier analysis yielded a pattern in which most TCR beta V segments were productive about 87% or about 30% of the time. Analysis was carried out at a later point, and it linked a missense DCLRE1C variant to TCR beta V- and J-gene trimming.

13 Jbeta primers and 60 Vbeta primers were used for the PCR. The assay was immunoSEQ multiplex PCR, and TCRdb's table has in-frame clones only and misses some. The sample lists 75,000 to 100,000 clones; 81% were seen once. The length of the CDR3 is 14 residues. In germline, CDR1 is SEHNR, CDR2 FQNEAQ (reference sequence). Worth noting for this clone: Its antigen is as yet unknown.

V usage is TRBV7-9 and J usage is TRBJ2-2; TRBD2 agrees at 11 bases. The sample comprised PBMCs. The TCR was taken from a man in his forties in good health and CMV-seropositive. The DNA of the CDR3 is TGTTCCAACCCCGGGACTAGCGGCACCGGGGAGCTGTTTTTT. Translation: CSNPGTSGTGELFF.